These 23 T cell receptor beta chains came from one sample sequenced in a study of T cell repertoires in cytomegalovirus infection. TCRdb re-derived calls from the reads in MiXCR, one entry per CDR3 protein. The data show some 800,000 distinct CDR3 sequences, about 28% seen once. Their recognized antigens are unknown. The material was cultured CD8+ T cells from PBMCs, obtained from culture after CMV antigen stimulation. The source is a human donor in good health (CMV status not recorded). Some clones in this sample may be carry-over from other donors' samples.

Only a few counts were recorded for this clonotype. The chain employs TRBV12-3 or TRBV12-4 and TRBJ2-7, with D tentatively TRBD1 or TRBD2 (5 bases each). The CDR3 sequence is 16 residues long. Trimming left V 1 base short and J 2 bases short, with 15 bases between. This chain's CDR3 is CASSLGGTPDTYEQYF. The DNA for the CDR3 is TGTGCCAGCAGTTTAGGGGGGACCCCAGACACCTACGAGCAGTACTTC.

The rearrangement uses TRBV27 and TRBJ2-7, with D possibly TRBD1 on 6 matching bases. Germline V gene lookup returns CDR1 MNHEY and CDR2 SMNVEV (reference sequence). The CDR3 extends over 14 amino acids. CDR3 DNA: TGTGTCAGCAGTTTTTCACAGGGAGCGTCCGAGCAGTACGTC. It translates to CVSSFSQGASEQYV.

This clonotype was seen a few times. The chain uses TRBV7-9 and TRBJ2-7, with D perhaps being TRBD1 or TRBD2 (5 bases each). Deletions cut 3 bases from V and 2 bases from J, with 14 bases between. The CDR3 consists of 15 residues. Germline V gene data show CDR1 as SEHNR and CDR2 as FQNEAQ (reference sequence). CDR3 nucleotides: TGTGCCAGCAGCTTTTATACCGAGGGGACCTACGAGCAGTACTTC. Amino acids: CASSFYTEGTYEQYF.

This sequence joins TRBV7-9 and TRBJ2-3; TRBD1 might be the D (6 bases). The V and J ends lost 5 bases and 9 bases respectively, with 24 bases between them. This CDR3 has 16 amino acids. In germline, CDR1 is SEHNR, CDR2 FQNEAQ (reference sequence). CDR3 DNA sequence: TGTGCCAGCAGCCCAGCCCGCGACGGAGACAGGTGGACGCAGTATTTT. It encodes CASSPARDGDRWTQYF.

This clonotype was found many times. The chain carries TRBV12-3 or TRBV12-4 and TRBJ1-1, with D perhaps matching TRBD1 (6 bases). Trimming removed 8 bases at V and 1 base at J, with 14 bases between. The CDR3 consists of 14 residues. The CDR3 DNA sequence: TGTGCCAGCTATAATGGACAGAGGAACACTGAAGCTTTCTTT. Translation: CASYNGQRNTEAFF.

This clonotype was recorded many times. This sequence joins TRBV7-2 and TRBJ2-2; 7 bases are shared with TRBD2. Germline V lookup: CDR1 SGHTA, CDR2 FQGNSA. The CDR3 runs to 16 residues. V was clipped by 7 bases and J by 9 bases; unmatched bases: 17. CDR3 coding DNA: TGTGCCAGCACCCCGAATCTAGCGGTCACGTCCCGGGAGCTGTTTTTT. This gives the protein CASTPNLAVTSRELFF.

The V and J genes are TRBV6-2 or TRBV6-3 and TRBJ2-5, with 10 nucleotides matching TRBD1. The V gene end was trimmed by 7 bases and the J gene end by 5 bases; junction bases not matched to a gene: 13. Germline assignment: CDR1 MNHEY and CDR2 SVGEGT. CDR3 length: 16 amino acids. The CDR3 is CASTPLTGGVRETQYF. In nucleotides, the CDR3 is TGTGCCAGCACCCCCCTGACAGGGGGCGTTCGGGAGACCCAGTACTTC.

This clonotype was recorded a few times. The chain couples TRBV7-9 to TRBJ2-7; 11 positions match TRBD2. Trimming took 5 bases from V and 2 from J; bases not matched to a gene: 5. The CDR3 has 15 residues. Looked up from germline, CDR1 is SEHNR and CDR2 is FQNEAQ (reference sequence). The CDR3 DNA is TGTGCCAGCAGCGCTAGCGGGGGGATCACCTACGAGCAGTACGTC. Translation gives CASSASGGITYEQYV.

The chain has TRBV6-5 and TRBJ2-1; D possibly matches TRBD1 or TRBD2 (6 bases each). The CDR3 is made up of 15 amino acids. In germline, CDR1 is MNHEY, CDR2 SVGAGI. V was trimmed by 3 bases and J by 3 bases, leaving 12 bases between them. CDR3 sequence reads: CASSYVEGVYNEQFF. The CDR3 DNA reads TGTGCCAGCAGTTATGTGGAGGGGGTCTACAATGAGCAGTTCTTC.

The V gene is TRBV9, the J gene TRBJ2-2; D possibly uses TRBD1 or TRBD2 (7 bases each). The germline CDR1 and CDR2 sequences are SGDLS and YYNGEE. The CDR3 length is 16 residues. V lost 4 bases and J 4 bases, leaving 17 bases between the germline ends. The CDR3 is CASSSQGGHGTGELFF. The CDR3 DNA sequence: TGTGCCAGCAGCAGCCAGGGGGGGCATGGCACCGGGGAGCTGTTTTTT.

The chain uses TRBV6-5 and TRBJ1-2; D might be TRBD1 (6 bases). Per germline, CDR1 MNHEY and CDR2 SVGAGI. The CDR3 is 16 amino acids. V gave up 8 bases and J gave up 0 bases, with 19 bases separating them. As DNA, the CDR3 is TGTGCCAGCTGGGGGGGCAGAGGCTTAGCTAACTATGGCTACACCTTC. Its translation is CASWGGRGLANYGYTF.

The count of this clonotype is one. V gene TRBV14 combines with J gene TRBJ2-3; 7 bases align to TRBD2. After removal of 0 bases from V and 2 bases from J, the junction contained 8 bases not matched to a gene. The CDR3 runs 17 residues. Per germline, CDR1 SGHDN and CDR2 FVKESK. The CDR3 region is CASSQDEAGTYTDTQYF. The CDR3 DNA sequence: TGTGCCAGCAGCCAAGATGAAGCGGGGACTTACACAGATACGCAGTATTTT.

This clonotype showed up just a few times. This sequence joins TRBV9 and TRBJ2-6; D uncertain. Germline V gene sequence: CDR1 SGDLS, CDR2 YYNGEE. The CDR3 is made up of 19 amino acids. Trimming stripped 0 bases from V and 0 bases from J, with 16 bases between. CDR3 sequence (DNA): TGTGCCAGCAGCGTAGCTACGGGTCCCGCAATCTCTGGGGCCAACGTCCTGACTTTC. Amino acids: CASSVATGPAISGANVLTF. Using reference TRBV9 and TRBJ2-6 for the parts outside the CDR3, the full variable domain is DSGVTQTPKHLITATGQRVTLRCSPRSGDLSVYWYQQSLDQGLQFLIQYYNGEERAKGNILERFSAQQFPDLHSELNLSSLELGDSALYFCASSVATGPAISGANVLTFGAGSRLTVL.

This clonotype was counted at least ten times. This rearrangement joins TRBV7-2 to TRBJ2-7; possible D gene TRBD1, 6 bases. Germline loops: CDR1 SGHTA, CDR2 FQGNSA. V was cut by 2 bases and J by 3 bases, with 8 bases left in between. The CDR3 totals 13 residues. The CDR3 is CASSLNRVYEQYV. Here the CDR3 DNA reads TGTGCCAGCAGCTTAAACAGGGTCTACGAGCAGTACGTC.

This clonotype was observed a handful of times. The J gene is TRBJ2-5, the V gene TRBV7-9; no clear D gene. The CDR3 spans 13 residues. Germline V gives CDR1 SEHNR, CDR2 FQNEAQ (reference sequence). V was clipped by 9 bases and J by 2 bases, with 13 bases between them. CDR3 residues: CASIIPGQETQYF. CDR3 DNA: TGTGCCAGTATTATCCCCGGTCAAGAGACCCAGTACTTC.

The chain employs TRBV6-1 and TRBJ1-1; D is possibly TRBD1 (6 bases). Trimming removed 4 bases from V and 2 bases from J, with 17 bases in between. Germline V lookup: CDR1 MNHNS, CDR2 SASEGT. The CDR3 totals 16 residues. The CDR3 spells CASSARGRRANTEAFF. The CDR3 nucleotides are TGTGCCAGCAGTGCCAGGGGAAGGAGGGCAAACACTGAAGCTTTCTTT.

This clonotype has a handful of counts. The rearrangement joins TRBV20-1 to TRBJ2-2; unclear D gene. This CDR3 is 11 amino acids long. Trimming left V 0 bases short and J 8 bases short, with 4 bases between. Germline CDR1 is DFQATT and CDR2 is SNEGSKA (reference sequence). In DNA, the CDR3 is TGCAGTGCTAGAGACGGGGGGGAGCTGTTTTTT. Translation gives CSARDGGELFF.

The sample holds many counts of this clonotype. For the CDR3, the DNA is TGTGCCAGCAGTTTCAGTGAGCAGTTCTTC. Protein sequence: CASSFSEQFF. The chain couples TRBV12-3 or TRBV12-4 to TRBJ2-1; D not resolved. The V and J ends lost 3 bases and 9 bases respectively, with 3 bases between them. CDR3 length equals 10 residues.

Ten or more counts support this clonotype. This chain links TRBV27 with TRBJ2-1; 9 bases are a match to TRBD2. The V and J ends lost 8 bases and 3 bases, in that order; junction bases with no gene match: 8. The CDR3 runs to 15 residues. The V gene's germline CDR1 is MNHEY and CDR2 SMNVEV (reference sequence). This CDR3 is CASRDSGGLYNEQFF. The CDR3 coding sequence is TGTGCCAGCCGCGATAGCGGGGGTCTCTACAATGAGCAGTTCTTC.

This clonotype was detected only once. The chain is built from TRBV7-2 and TRBJ1-1; 7 bases match TRBD1. The V and J ends lost 5 bases and 10 bases, in that order; junction bases with no gene match: 4. Germline CDR1 reads SGHTA; CDR2 reads FQGNSA. CDR3 length: 11 amino acids. The CDR3, as DNA: TGTGCCAGCAGCCCCGGACAGGTAGCTTTCTTT. It codes for CASSPGQVAFF.

This clonotype appeared a few times. The V and J genes are TRBV7-2 and TRBJ2-1, with 11 bases fitting TRBD2. V was pared by 4 bases and J by 10 bases, with 9 bases of the junction left unmatched. The V gene's germline CDR1 is SGHTA and CDR2 FQGNSA. The CDR3 loop spans 15 amino acids. The CDR3 is CASSWNSGGGEEQFF. In DNA form, the CDR3 reads TGTGCCAGCAGCTGGAATAGCGGGGGGGGGGAAGAGCAGTTCTTC.

CDR3 sequence (DNA): TGTGCCAGCAGTTACAATCAGGGTGACAGGCGTGAAGCTTTCTTT. Amino acids: CASSYNQGDRREAFF. The J gene is TRBJ1-1, the V gene TRBV6-2 or TRBV6-3; maybe TRBD1 (6 bases). This CDR3 region has 15 residues. Germline V CDR1 and CDR2: MNHEY, SVGEGT. Trimming took 2 bases from V and 7 from J, leaving 17 bases between them.

This clonotype has a handful of counts. The chain has TRBV19 and TRBJ2-5; D possibly corresponds to TRBD2 (6 bases). Trimming shortened V by 2 bases and J by 2 bases, and 9 bases separated the two germline ends. Germline CDR1 LNHDA, CDR2 SQIVND (reference sequence). CDR3 length equals 14 residues. The CDR3: CASSILGGQETQYF. For the CDR3, the DNA is TGTGCCAGTAGTATATTGGGAGGACAAGAGACCCAGTACTTC.